This is a list of T cell receptor beta chains from one sample in a study of T cells in Graves' hyperthyroidism and ophthalmopathy. TCRdb passed the multiplex PCR reads through MiXCR, listing each CDR3 protein once. Of about 720,000 distinct CDR3 sequences in the sample, about a sixth were seen once. The sequencing sample was made of blood. The origin of the receptors is a man younger than 30 with Graves' hyperthyroidism. Both conserved end residues are part of each CDR3. The D gene is left open where the match is weak.

V gene: TRBV7-3; J gene: TRBJ2-2; D gene: NA; CDR3 protein: CASSLSQGITGELFF
V gene: TRBV12-3/TRBV12-4; J gene: TRBJ2-5; D gene: NA; CDR3 protein: CASSTAGMGKKTQYF
V gene: TRBV29-1; J gene: TRBJ2-1; D gene: TRBD1; CDR3 protein: CSAEGQRSYNEQFF
V gene: TRBV20-1; J gene: TRBJ2-7; D gene: NA; CDR3 protein: CSVQQGTSYEQYF
V gene: TRBV27; J gene: TRBJ2-7; D gene: TRBD2; CDR3 protein: CASSAGGFHEQYF
V gene: TRBV7-2; J gene: TRBJ2-1; D gene: NA; CDR3 protein: CASSLRVREINEQFF
V gene: TRBV6-2/TRBV6-3; J gene: TRBJ1-1; D gene: NA; CDR3 protein: CASSYRKNTEASF
V gene: TRBV5-6; J gene: TRBJ2-4; D gene: NA; CDR3 protein: CASSPREGAKNIQYF
V gene: TRBV20-1; J gene: TRBJ2-3; D gene: TRBD2; CDR3 protein: CRAKRERGGTDTQYF
V gene: TRBV29-1; J gene: TRBJ2-3; D gene: TRBD1; CDR3 protein: CSADRGTSTDTQYF